The rows below give T cell receptor beta chains drawn from one sample of a study of radiotherapy plus CTLA-4 blockade in lung cancer. Repertoires were generated with immunoSEQ multiplex PCR, while TCRdb's copy carries only in-frame clones and drops some. The sample shows 40,000 to 55,000 clones, around nine tenths of them seen only once. Sequencing was performed on peripheral blood, taken from a patient treated with radiotherapy plus ipilimumab. The receptors here all came from a human donor with non-small cell lung cancer that progressed on radiotherapy plus ipilimumab. Some clones in this sample may be carry-over from other donors' samples. Each CDR3 is given with its conserved first and last residue. The order of the fields is D gene, J gene, clone size, V gene, CDR3 protein, CDR3 DNA. D genes are given only for firm matches. Not every row has a clone size; where given, it reads once, few, many or a size class.

D: .
J: TRBJ2-2
size: .
V: TRBV5-1
CDR3: CASGLTGTTGELFF
DNA: TGCGCCAGCGGCCTTACGGGTACCACCGGGGAGCTGTTTTTT

D: TRBD1
J: TRBJ2-7
size: .
V: TRBV6-5
CDR3: CASSYGTDYEQYF
DNA: TGTGCCAGCAGTTACGGGACAGACTACGAGCAGTACTTC

D: .
J: TRBJ1-6
size: .
V: TRBV12-5
CDR3: CASGLARINSPLHF
DNA: TGTGCTAGTGGTTTGGCCAGGATAAATTCACCCCTCCACTTT

D: .
J: TRBJ2-2
size: .
V: TRBV12-5
CDR3: CASGLAGSTGELFF
DNA: TGTGCTAGTGGTTTGGCCGGGTCCACCGGGGAGCTGTTTTTT

D: TRBD2
J: TRBJ2-2
size: .
V: TRBV19
CDR3: CASSIYGPTSGGNTGELFF
DNA: TGTGCCAGTAGTATATACGGCCCGACTAGCGGGGGGAACACCGGGGAGCTGTTTTTT

D: .
J: TRBJ2-7
size: .
V: TRBV5-6
CDR3: CASSQRNIEQYF
DNA: TGTGCCAGCAGTCAGAGGAACATCGAGCAGTACTTC

D: TRBD1
J: TRBJ1-5
size: .
V: TRBV19
CDR3: CASSTSDRAGQPQHF
DNA: TGTGCCAGTTCTACCTCTGACAGGGCGGGTCAGCCCCAGCATTTT

D: TRBD1
J: TRBJ2-7
size: .
V: TRBV29-1
CDR3: CSVEKQGESYEQYF
DNA: TGCAGCGTTGAAAAGCAGGGGGAATCGTACGAGCAGTACTTC

D: TRBD2
J: TRBJ2-1
size: .
V: TRBV14
CDR3: CASSLAGGPDEQFF
DNA: TGTGCCAGCAGCCTAGCGGGAGGGCCGGATGAGCAGTTCTTC

D: .
J: TRBJ1-5
size: .
V: TRBV6-1
CDR3: CASSAYISNQPQHF
DNA: TGTGCCAGCAGTGCTTACATTAGCAATCAGCCCCAGCATTTT

D: TRBD1
J: TRBJ1-2
size: .
V: TRBV9
CDR3: CASSGSPQGDSGYTF
DNA: TGTGCCAGCAGCGGATCTCCACAGGGGGACAGTGGCTACACCTTC

D: .
J: TRBJ1-5
size: once
V: TRBV6-6
CDR3: CASSYSGTGNQPQHF
DNA: TGTGCCAGCAGTTACTCGGGTACAGGGAATCAGCCCCAGCATTTT

D: TRBD2
J: TRBJ2-5
size: .
V: TRBV15
CDR3: CATSSGRVVQETQYF
DNA: TGTGCCACCAGCAGCGGGAGGGTCGTCCAAGAGACCCAGTACTTC

D: .
J: TRBJ2-7
size: .
V: TRBV6-1
CDR3: CASSEDRLSYEQYF
DNA: TGTGCCAGCAGTGAAGACCGACTCTCCTACGAGCAGTACTTC

D: TRBD2
J: TRBJ2-1
size: .
V: TRBV5-1
CDR3: CASSFAGGYNEQFF
DNA: TGCGCCAGCAGCTTTGCGGGAGGCTACAATGAGCAGTTCTTC

D: .
J: TRBJ1-1
size: once
V: TRBV5-1
CDR3: CASSLGVRGTEAFF
DNA: TGCGCCAGCAGCTTGGGCGTCAGGGGTACCGAAGCTTTCTTT

D: TRBD2
J: TRBJ2-5
size: .
V: TRBV4-2
CDR3: CASSQGTSGGARETQYF
DNA: TGTGCCAGCAGCCAGGGGACTAGCGGGGGGGCCAGAGAGACCCAGTACTTC

D: .
J: TRBJ2-3
size: .
V: TRBV18
CDR3: CASSPVGGSSRGDTQYF
DNA: TGTGCCAGCTCACCGGTTGGCGGCTCCTCACGGGGAGATACGCAGTATTTT

D: .
J: TRBJ1-1
size: once
V: TRBV10-3
CDR3: CAIRASDSSFEAFF
DNA: TGTGCCATCAGAGCCTCTGACAGCTCCTTTGAAGCTTTCTTT

D: TRBD2
J: TRBJ2-3
size: .
V: TRBV25-1
CDR3: CASSELTSGRTDTQYF
DNA: TGTGCCAGCAGTGAATTGACTAGCGGTCGCACAGATACGCAGTATTTT

D: .
J: TRBJ2-3
size: .
V: TRBV6-4
CDR3: CASSAGGTDTQYF
DNA: TGTGCCAGCAGCGCAGGGGGCACAGATACGCAGTATTTT

D: .
J: TRBJ2-7
size: .
V: TRBV5-6
CDR3: CASSLPGHTYEQYF
DNA: TGTGCCAGCAGCTTGCCGGGACACACCTACGAGCAGTACTTC

D: TRBD1
J: TRBJ1-1
size: .
V: TRBV5-1
CDR3: CASSSGQGYSFNTEAFF
DNA: TGCGCCAGCAGCTCAGGACAGGGCTATAGCTTCAACACTGAAGCTTTCTTT

D: TRBD2
J: TRBJ2-1
size: .
V: TRBV5-4
CDR3: CASSRLAGDREQFF
DNA: TGTGCCAGCAGCCGACTAGCGGGAGATAGGGAGCAGTTCTTC

D: TRBD1
J: TRBJ1-1
size: .
V: TRBV28
CDR3: CASSLDRGLGTFF
DNA: TGTGCCAGCAGTTTAGACAGGGGGCTTGGGACTTTCTTT

D: .
J: TRBJ2-1
size: .
V: TRBV10-3
CDR3: CAISAHRDNEQFF
DNA: TGTGCCATCAGTGCCCATAGAGACAATGAGCAGTTCTTC

D: .
J: TRBJ1-2
size: .
V: TRBV5-4
CDR3: CASSTTGLGYTF
DNA: TGTGCCAGCAGCACTACAGGTCTTGGCTACACCTTC

D: TRBD2
J: TRBJ2-2
size: .
V: TRBV18
CDR3: CASSPLWEGEDTGELFF
DNA: TGTGCCAGCTCACCACTGTGGGAGGGTGAAGACACCGGGGAGCTGTTTTTT

D: TRBD1
J: TRBJ2-7
size: .
V: TRBV6-5
CDR3: CASSYSPQTGSYEQYF
DNA: TGTGCCAGCAGTTACTCGCCCCAGACAGGGTCCTACGAGCAGTACTTC

D: .
J: TRBJ2-3
size: .
V: TRBV5-1
CDR3: CASSLAGGAQGDTQYF
DNA: TGCGCCAGCAGCTTGGCAGGAGGGGCGCAAGGGGATACGCAGTATTTT

D: TRBD2
J: TRBJ2-7
size: .
V: TRBV9
CDR3: CASSVGTSGVPYEQYF
DNA: TGTGCCAGCAGCGTGGGGACTAGCGGAGTCCCCTACGAGCAGTACTTC

D: .
J: TRBJ2-7
size: .
V: TRBV18
CDR3: CASSATEYEQYF
DNA: TGTGCCAGCTCAGCCACAGAATACGAGCAGTACTTC

D: .
J: TRBJ1-6
size: .
V: TRBV2
CDR3: CASSGQGMNNSPLHF
DNA: TGTGCCAGCAGTGGGCAGGGGATGAATAATTCACCCCTCCACTTT

D: .
J: TRBJ1-1
size: once
V: TRBV7-9
CDR3: CASSPRGRENTEAFF
DNA: TGTGCCAGCAGCCCCCGAGGGCGGGAGAACACTGAAGCTTTCTTT

D: TRBD2
J: TRBJ2-7
size: .
V: TRBV11-2
CDR3: CASSLLAGGRYEQYF
DNA: TGTGCCAGCAGCTTACTAGCGGGAGGCCGCTACGAGCAGTACTTC

D: .
J: TRBJ2-3
size: .
V: TRBV30
CDR3: CAWTLSDTQYF
DNA: TGTGCCTGGACTCTATCAGATACGCAGTATTTT

D: .
J: TRBJ1-2
size: .
V: TRBV5-1
CDR3: CASSLDGQTNYGYTF
DNA: TGCGCCAGCAGCTTGGATGGACAGACTAACTATGGCTACACCTTC

D: .
J: TRBJ2-1
size: .
V: TRBV7-2
CDR3: CASSIHRDNEQFF
DNA: TGTGCCAGCAGCATCCACAGAGACAATGAGCAGTTCTTC

D: TRBD1
J: TRBJ2-5
size: .
V: TRBV29-1
CDR3: CSVVTGGASETQYF
DNA: TGCAGCGTGGTGACAGGGGGTGCCTCTGAGACCCAGTACTTC

D: TRBD1
J: TRBJ2-5
size: .
V: TRBV29-1
CDR3: CSVGPGTELGTQYF
DNA: TGCAGCGTTGGCCCCGGGACAGAATTGGGGACCCAGTACTTC

D: .
J: TRBJ1-2
size: .
V: TRBV30
CDR3: CAWSRGNYGYTF
DNA: TGTGCCTGGAGCAGGGGAAACTATGGCTACACCTTC

D: TRBD1
J: TRBJ1-2
size: .
V: TRBV6-5
CDR3: CASSYTHRGGYTF
DNA: TGTGCCAGCAGTTACACCCACAGGGGAGGCTACACCTTC

D: TRBD2
J: TRBJ2-7
size: .
V: TRBV12-5
CDR3: CASGSTGASGNVSYEQYF
DNA: TGTGCTAGTGGTTCCACCGGTGCTAGCGGGAATGTATCCTACGAGCAGTACTTC

D: .
J: TRBJ2-7
size: .
V: TRBV6-6
CDR3: CASSYPGIYYEQYF
DNA: TGTGCCAGCAGTTACCCCGGGATATATTACGAGCAGTACTTC

D: TRBD1
J: TRBJ1-6
size: .
V: TRBV2
CDR3: CASSRDRFNSPLHF
DNA: TGTGCCAGCAGTAGGGACAGGTTTAATTCACCCCTCCACTTT

D: TRBD2
J: TRBJ2-1
size: .
V: TRBV4-1
CDR3: CASSWGRGGNNEQFF
DNA: TGCGCCAGCAGCTGGGGTCGGGGGGGTAACAATGAGCAGTTCTTC

D: TRBD2
J: TRBJ2-2
size: .
V: TRBV30
CDR3: CAWSASGRAYEHRGAVF
DNA: TGTGCCTGGAGTGCTAGCGGGAGGGCTTACGAACACCGGGGAGCTGTTTTT

D: TRBD1
J: TRBJ1-3
size: once
V: TRBV9
CDR3: CASSVDRGGGNTIYF
DNA: TGTGCCAGCAGCGTCGACAGGGGGGGAGGAAACACCATATATTTT

D: TRBD2
J: TRBJ2-7
size: .
V: TRBV13
CDR3: CASSLWAGGRGDEQYF
DNA: TGTGCCAGCAGCTTATGGGCAGGCGGGAGGGGTGACGAGCAGTACTTC

D: .
J: TRBJ2-7
size: .
V: TRBV13
CDR3: CASSLDRGGTGEQYF
DNA: TGTGCCAGCAGCTTAGATCGTGGGGGGACTGGCGAGCAGTACTTC